This T cell receptor (beta chain) was retrieved from a study of memory CD4+ T cells and cytomegalovirus serostatus. Study overall: This sample comes from healthy Belgian adults, fewer than 10 CMV seropositive, approximately 24 seronegative.

To note about this clone: What it binds is unknown.

Per the authors' pipeline: Out-of-frame sequences were removed, leaving around 2,000,000 distinct TCRbeta sequences. Sequencing used immunoSEQ multiplex PCR; TCRdb keeps in-frame clones, though not all of them. The D gene and trimming were derived from the DNA, and the V and J assignments and clone size from that table. Altogether about 82,000 clones are present, approximately 80% being singletons, with the ten largest covering around 0.78%. In germline, CDR1 is MDHEN, CDR2 SYDVKM. V was cut by 8 bases and J by 2 bases, with 11 bases left in between. The CDR3 is made up of 13 amino acids. Single viable CD3+CD4+CD8-CD45RO+ cells were sorted as the memory CD4+ T cells. General study results and limits: Repertoires predicted CMV serostatus with median bootstrapped AUC of approximately 0.95. About two fifths of the roughly 150 known CMV-associated TCRbeta sequences appeared in CD4+ memory.

The sequence came from an adult in good health and CMV-seronegative. The genes are TRBV28 and TRBJ2-3; a possible D gene is TRBD1 (6 bases). Sequenced material: memory CD4+ T cells from blood. In DNA, the CDR3 is TGTGCCAGCGGGCAGGGGTACACAGATACGCAGTATTTT. The encoded protein is CASGQGYTDTQYF.